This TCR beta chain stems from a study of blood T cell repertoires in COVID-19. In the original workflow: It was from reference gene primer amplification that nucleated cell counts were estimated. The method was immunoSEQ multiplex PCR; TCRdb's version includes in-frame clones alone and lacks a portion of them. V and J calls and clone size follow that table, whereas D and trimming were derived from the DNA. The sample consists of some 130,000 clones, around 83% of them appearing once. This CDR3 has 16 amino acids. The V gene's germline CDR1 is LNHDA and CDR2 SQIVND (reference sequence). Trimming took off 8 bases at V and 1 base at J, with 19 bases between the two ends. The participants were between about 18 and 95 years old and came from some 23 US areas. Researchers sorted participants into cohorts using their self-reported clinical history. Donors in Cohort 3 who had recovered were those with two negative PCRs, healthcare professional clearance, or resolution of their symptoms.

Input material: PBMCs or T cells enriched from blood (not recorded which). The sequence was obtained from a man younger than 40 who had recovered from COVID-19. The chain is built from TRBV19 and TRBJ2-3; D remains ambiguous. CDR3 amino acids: CASRPSRLPGTDTQYF. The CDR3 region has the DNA TGTGCCAGTCGGCCGAGCAGGCTTCCAGGCACAGATACGCAGTATTTT.